These T cell receptor beta chains were read from a single sample in a study of T cells after yellow fever vaccination. MiXCR, run by TCRdb on the 5' RACE reads, gives a single entry per CDR3 protein. This table holds about 260,000 distinct CDR3 sequences, around 5.3% found once. Sequencing was performed on CD4+ T cells sorted from PBMCs, taken on the day of the yellow fever booster vaccination. These receptors were collected from a man between 18 and 29 years old who received the YFV17D yellow fever vaccine. Both conserved end residues are part of each CDR3. A D gene is named only where the DNA matches it firmly. Clone sizes are given selectively: once, few, many, or a class where the clone is expanded.

few	TRBV5-5	.	TRBJ2-6	TGTGCCAGCAGCTTGGGACAGGCCAACGTCCTGACTTTC	CASSLGQANVLTF
few	TRBV6-2/TRBV6-3	.	TRBJ1-1	TGTGCCAGCGGGCACGGACGTACTGAAGCTTTCTTT	CASGHGRTEAFF
many	TRBV2	TRBD2	TRBJ2-2	TGTGCCAGCAGTGAAGCGCTAGCGGGGGGGGAGCTGTTTTTT	CASSEALAGGELFF
many	TRBV29-1	.	TRBJ1-2	TGCAGCGTTATCGTCGGACCCCAATGGGACTATGGCTACACCTTC	CSVIVGPQWDYGYTF
many	TRBV7-2	TRBD1	TRBJ1-5	TGTGCCAGCAGCCTGGAGGGGACAGTAAGCAATCAGCCCCAGCATTTT	CASSLEGTVSNQPQHF
.	TRBV5-1	.	TRBJ2-7	TGCGCCAGCAGCTTGGACCCTGGGACCAGCTACGAGCAGTACTTC	CASSLDPGTSYEQYF
.	TRBV5-4	.	TRBJ2-5	TGTGCCAGCAGCTTGTATGGGGCGGGAGAGACCCAGTACTTC	CASSLYGAGETQYF
.	TRBV4-1	TRBD1	TRBJ1-5	TGCGCCAGCAGCCGAGGGGGCGGGGCGGCAAGCAATCAGCCCCAGCATTTT	CASSRGGGAASNQPQHF
many	TRBV25-1	TRBD2	TRBJ2-2	TGTGCCAGCAGCCTGAGCCTGGGCGGGGGGAGTACCGGGGAGCTGTTTTTT	CASSLSLGGGSTGELFF
few	TRBV12-3/TRBV12-4	.	TRBJ2-5	TGTGCCAGCAGTTTGTTCACGGAGGAGACCCAGTACTTC	CASSLFTEETQYF